These T cell receptor beta chains were read from a single sample in a study of cytomegalovirus exposure and HLA in healthy donors. Sequenced by immunoSEQ multiplex PCR; TCRdb stores in-frame clones only, minus some. The table includes approximately 91,000 clones, about two thirds detected once. The sequencing input was PBMCs. Every receptor here comes from a female donor in good health and CMV-seronegative. The CDR3 runs from the conserved cysteine through the conserved F or W. D genes are given only for firm matches. Size values are once, few and many counts, or a class for expanded clones, and some rows have none.

abundance	d_gene	v_gene	j_gene	CDR3aa	CDR3nt
-	-	TRBV19	TRBJ1-1	CASKRTENTEAFF	TGTGCCAGTAAGAGGACAGAGAACACTGAAGCTTTCTTT
-	TRBD1	TRBV9	TRBJ2-3	CASSARQGWEDTQYF	TGTGCCAGCAGCGCCAGACAGGGGTGGGAAGATACGCAGTATTTT
-	TRBD1	TRBV10-3	TRBJ1-1	CAIQGGDINTEAFF	TGTGCCATTCAAGGGGGCGACATTAACACTGAAGCTTTCTTT
-	-	TRBV6-5	TRBJ2-7	CASSPQGYEQYF	TGTGCCAGCAGCCCCCAGGGTTACGAGCAGTACTTC
-	-	TRBV19	TRBJ1-5	CVSSPGDTQPQHF	TGTGTCAGTAGTCCAGGGGATACTCAGCCCCAGCATTTT
-	-	TRBV11-2	TRBJ2-7	CASSPTFSSYEQYF	TGTGCCAGCAGCCCAACCTTCAGCTCCTACGAGCAGTACTTC
-	-	TRBV19	TRBJ2-2	CASSMEVNTGELFF	TGTGCCAGTAGTATGGAGGTGAACACCGGGGAGCTGTTTTTT
few	-	TRBV18	TRBJ2-1	CASSPDTNGIFF	TGTGCCAGCTCACCTGACACCAACGGTATCTTCTTC
few	-	TRBV7-2	TRBJ2-7	CASSLAQGRYEQYF	TGTGCCAGCAGCTTAGCACAGGGCAGGTACGAGCAGTACTTC
few	TRBD2	TRBV9	TRBJ2-5	CASSALAGVETQYF	TGTGCCAGCAGCGCCCTAGCGGGGGTAGAGACCCAGTACTTC